Shown below are 17 T cell receptor beta chains from a single sample sequenced in a study of blood T cell repertoires in COVID-19 (dated by TCRdb to between 2020 and 2021). To prepare the library, the immunoSEQ multiplex PCR assay was applied. The clones in this table, taken by TCRdb from immuneACCESS, are in-frame only. Not every clone is retained; where verified, under half of the shortfall comes from an unresolved V gene, and the cause of the rest is unknown. This sample lists approximately 230,000 clones; roughly 88% were detected once. The top ten clonotypes cover roughly 14% of the sample. What was sequenced was PBMCs or T cells enriched from blood (not recorded which). The source of these receptors is a woman aged 45-59 years with acute COVID-19.

This clone was picked up a small number of times. The chain has TRBV7-9 and TRBJ1-5; no clear D gene. CDR3 length: 13 residues. CDR1 is SEHNR, CDR2 FQNEAQ, per germline (reference sequence). V lost 7 bases to trimming and J lost 0 bases, with 7 bases between them. Here the CDR3 reads CASTGGSNQPQHF. The CDR3 DNA is TGTGCCAGCACCGGCGGTAGCAATCAGCCCCAGCATTTT.

This clone was seen once. The chain carries TRBV5-1 and TRBJ1-2, with 7 nucleotides matching TRBD1. Germline trimming cut 1 base from V and 0 bases from J; bases unmatched to any gene: 9. The germline gives CDR1 SGHRS, CDR2 YFSETQ. This CDR3 has 17 amino acids. CDR3 nucleotides: TGCGCCAGCAGCTTGCCGATCAACAGGGGACCTAACTATGGCTACACCTTC. This gives the protein CASSLPINRGPNYGYTF.

This clone was picked up a small number of times. The V call is TRBV9, the J call TRBJ2-3; D gene unclear. V lost 7 bases, J lost 3 bases, and 6 bases lay in between. This CDR3 spans 11 amino acids. CDR1 and CDR2 from the germline V gene are SGDLS and YYNGEE. The CDR3 protein is CASSKTDTQYF. The CDR3 bases are TGTGCCAGCTCTAAGACAGATACGCAGTATTTT.

V gene TRBV3-1 (or the pseudogene TRBV3-2) combines with J gene TRBJ2-3; 8 bases match TRBD2. This CDR3 is built from 13 residues. Germline CDR1 LGHDT, CDR2 YNNKEL (reference sequence). Trimming at V came to 8 bases and at J to 6 bases, leaving 7 bases not matched to a gene. CDR3 nucleotides: TGTGCCAGCGGACAGCGGGAGAGCGATACGCAGTATTTT. Amino acids: CASGQRESDTQYF.

The count of this clone is one. The chain employs TRBV5-1 and TRBJ2-7; D gene uncertain. Germline loops: CDR1 SGHRS, CDR2 YFSETQ. With 0 bases removed from V and 3 bases from J, the gap between germline ends came to 10 bases. The CDR3 length is 14 residues. For the CDR3, the DNA is TGCGCCAGCAGCTTGGTTGCATGGAGCTACGAGCAGTACTTC. Its protein is CASSLVAWSYEQYF.

A few counts support this clone. The CDR3 nucleotides read TGTGCCAGCAGCCAAGTAGCACTGAACACTGAAGCTTTCTTT. Translating gives CASSQVALNTEAFF. This chain links TRBV4-2 with TRBJ1-1; D call uncertain. Germline values: CDR1 LGHNA, CDR2 YNFKEQ. CDR3 size: 14 residues. V was pared by 1 base and J by 0 bases, with 6 bases between.

This chain links TRBV9 with TRBJ1-2, with D unclear. Trimming stripped 1 base from V and 3 bases from J, with 4 bases between. The CDR3 extends over 12 amino acids. The germline V gene has CDR1 SGDLS and CDR2 YYNGEE. The chain's CDR3 is CASSVLDYGYTF. In DNA, the CDR3 is TGTGCCAGCAGCGTATTAGACTATGGCTACACCTTC.

The V call is TRBV6-5, the J call TRBJ2-7; 8 positions match TRBD2. The J segment lost 1 base and the V segment lost 6 bases, leaving 2 bases of the junction unmatched. The CDR3 loop spans 13 amino acids. Germline-derived CDR1 and CDR2 are MNHEY and SVGAGI. DNA of the CDR3: TGTGCCAGCAGACCGGGGGGGTCCTACGAGCAGTACTTC. It specifies CASRPGGSYEQYF.

V usage is TRBV5-4 and J usage is TRBJ2-3; TRBD2 agrees at 9 bases. V shed 4 bases, J shed 3 bases, and the junction held 9 bases outside the gene matches. Germline V gives CDR1 SGHNT, CDR2 YYREEE (reference sequence). This CDR3 is 16 amino acids long. The CDR3 loop reads CASSGGYSGSTDTQYF. CDR3 nucleotide sequence: TGTGCCAGCAGCGGGGGCTATAGCGGGAGTACAGATACGCAGTATTTT.

The J gene is TRBJ2-1, the V gene TRBV28, with D unclear. Germline CDR1 and CDR2: MDHEN and SYDVKM. Trimming removed 5 bases at V and 0 bases at J, with 11 bases between. The CDR3 sequence is 15 residues long. The CDR3: CASSQTPSSYNEQFF. The CDR3 DNA is TGTGCCAGCAGTCAGACACCGAGCTCCTACAATGAGCAGTTCTTC.

The chain employs TRBV12-3 or TRBV12-4 and TRBJ1-1; the D gene is possibly TRBD1 (6 bases). Trimming removed 7 bases at V and 4 bases at J, with 13 bases between. The CDR3 is 13 amino acids. CDR3 sequence reads: CASNKDSITEAFF. The CDR3 coding sequence is TGTGCCAGCAACAAGGACAGTATCACTGAAGCTTTCTTT.

This rearrangement joins TRBV28 to TRBJ2-1; TRBD1 is a possible D gene (5 bases). Per germline, CDR1 MDHEN and CDR2 SYDVKM. This CDR3 contains 13 residues. Trimming took 3 bases from V and 5 from J, leaving 8 bases between them. CDR3 amino acids: CASSFRGNNEQFF. The CDR3 bases are TGTGCCAGCAGTTTTAGGGGAAACAATGAGCAGTTCTTC.

V and J are TRBV6-5 and TRBJ2-7; D uncertain. Germline values: CDR1 MNHEY, CDR2 SVGAGI. Trimming took off 0 bases at V and 2 bases at J, with 8 bases between the two ends. The CDR3 runs to 14 residues. The CDR3 region has the DNA TGTGCCAGCAGTTACTCGAGTATAGCCTACGAGCAGTACTTC. Amino acid sequence: CASSYSSIAYEQYF.

The CDR3 loop reads CASSPGTSGSGEQFF. The CDR3 DNA sequence: TGCGCCAGCAGCCCTGGGACTAGCGGGAGTGGGGAGCAGTTCTTC. The chain has TRBV5-1 and TRBJ2-1; 14 bases line up with TRBD2. Germline CDR1 reads SGHRS; CDR2 reads YFSETQ. V shed 4 bases and J 10 bases; nucleotides not matched to a gene: 7. CDR3 size: 15 residues.

The J gene is TRBJ1-2, the V gene TRBV2; perhaps TRBD1 as D (5 bases). The CDR3 is made up of 13 amino acids. Germline CDR1 SNHLY, CDR2 FYNNEI. Trimming removed 6 bases at V and 6 bases at J, with 14 bases between. The CDR3 loop is CASRLEGVDGYTF. CDR3 nucleotides: TGTGCCAGCAGGCTTGAAGGGGTCGATGGCTACACCTTC.

The rearrangement uses TRBV12-3 or TRBV12-4 and TRBJ2-7, with TRBD2 as a possible D gene (5 bases). Trimming took 5 bases from V and 6 from J, leaving 14 bases between them. The CDR3 runs to 13 residues. CDR3 DNA sequence: TGTGCCAGCAGTCCGGCCGCGGGTTCCGAGCAGTACTTC. Encoded protein: CASSPAAGSEQYF.

This clone has more than one count but fewer than ten. The chain has TRBV7-3 and TRBJ1-2; 7 bases match TRBD1. V lost 4 bases and J lost 1; bases outside the gene matches: 12. This CDR3 comprises 17 residues. Germline CDR1 and CDR2: SGHTA and FQGTGA. The chain's CDR3 is CASSSTGTDNFNYGYTF. The CDR3 region has the DNA TGTGCCAGCAGCTCAACCGGGACAGACAACTTTAACTATGGCTACACCTTC.